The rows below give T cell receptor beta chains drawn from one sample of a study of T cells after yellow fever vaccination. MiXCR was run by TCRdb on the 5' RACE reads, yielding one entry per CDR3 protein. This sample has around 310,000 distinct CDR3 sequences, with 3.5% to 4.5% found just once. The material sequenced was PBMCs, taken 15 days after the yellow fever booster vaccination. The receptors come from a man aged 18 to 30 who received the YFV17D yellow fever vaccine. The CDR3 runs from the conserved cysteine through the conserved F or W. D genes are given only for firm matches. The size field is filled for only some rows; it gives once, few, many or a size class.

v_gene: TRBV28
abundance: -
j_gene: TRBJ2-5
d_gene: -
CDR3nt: TGTGCCAGCAGTGCAAGTACGATGGGCTGGGTCACCCAGTACTTC
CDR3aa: CASSASTMGWVTQYF

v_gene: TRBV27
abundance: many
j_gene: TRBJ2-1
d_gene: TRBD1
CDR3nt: TGTGCCAGCAGCCTTTCTCCAGGGGGTGAGCAGTTCTTC
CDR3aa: CASSLSPGGEQFF

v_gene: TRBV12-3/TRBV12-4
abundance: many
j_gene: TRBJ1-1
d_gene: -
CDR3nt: TGTGCCAGCAGTTTAGCCAACTTGGACACTGAAGCTTTCTTT
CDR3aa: CASSLANLDTEAFF

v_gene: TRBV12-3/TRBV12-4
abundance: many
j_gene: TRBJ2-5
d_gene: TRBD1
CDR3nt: TGTGCCAGCAGTTTCAGGGCAGGGGGTTGGGAAGAGACCCAGTACTTC
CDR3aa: CASSFRAGGWEETQYF

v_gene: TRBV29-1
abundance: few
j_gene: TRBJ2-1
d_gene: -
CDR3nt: TGCAGCGTTGGAGACAGCTACAATGAGCAGTTCTTC
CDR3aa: CSVGDSYNEQFF

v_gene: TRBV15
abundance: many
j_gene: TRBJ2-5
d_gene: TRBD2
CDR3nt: TGTGCCACCTCCGGACTAGCGGGGGGCCAAGAGACCCAGTACTTC
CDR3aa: CATSGLAGGQETQYF

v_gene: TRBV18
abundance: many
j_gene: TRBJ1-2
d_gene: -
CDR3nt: TGTGCCAGCTCACCGAGCAAGAGGGAGGAGGGCTACACCTTC
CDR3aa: CASSPSKREEGYTF

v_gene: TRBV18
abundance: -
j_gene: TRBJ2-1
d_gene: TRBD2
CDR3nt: TGTGCCAGCTCACCGACTAGCGGGGGTCTAGAAGAGCAGTTCTTC
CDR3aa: CASSPTSGGLEEQFF

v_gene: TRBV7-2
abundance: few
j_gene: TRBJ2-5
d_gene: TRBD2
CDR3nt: TGTGCCAGCAGCTTAGATGAATCGGCGGGGGGGCCCAGAGAGACCCAGTACTTC
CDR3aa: CASSLDESAGGPRETQYF

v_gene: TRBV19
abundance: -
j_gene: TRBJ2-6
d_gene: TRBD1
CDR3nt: TGTGCCACGGGACAGATTCTCTTCTCTGGGGCCAACGTCCTGACTTTC
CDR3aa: CATGQILFSGANVLTF

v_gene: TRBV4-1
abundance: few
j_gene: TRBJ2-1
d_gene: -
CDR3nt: TGCGCCAGCAGCCAGTCCCGGGACGTATACAATGAGCAGTTCTTC
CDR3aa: CASSQSRDVYNEQFF

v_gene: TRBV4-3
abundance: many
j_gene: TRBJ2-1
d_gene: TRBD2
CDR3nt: TGCGCCAGCAGCGGGAGCGGGGGGGCTACGGGAGAGCAGTTCTTC
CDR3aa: CASSGSGGATGEQFF

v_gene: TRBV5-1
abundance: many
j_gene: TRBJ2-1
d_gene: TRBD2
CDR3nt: TGCGCCAGCAGCTTGGACGGGAGGGTAGTCGAATACTACAATGAGCAGTTCTTC
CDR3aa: CASSLDGRVVEYYNEQFF

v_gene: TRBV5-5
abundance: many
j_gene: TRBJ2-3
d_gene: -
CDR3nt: TGTGCCAGCAGCTTGGCGGTGGGGGGGCTAGCAGATACGCAGTATTTT
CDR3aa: CASSLAVGGLADTQYF